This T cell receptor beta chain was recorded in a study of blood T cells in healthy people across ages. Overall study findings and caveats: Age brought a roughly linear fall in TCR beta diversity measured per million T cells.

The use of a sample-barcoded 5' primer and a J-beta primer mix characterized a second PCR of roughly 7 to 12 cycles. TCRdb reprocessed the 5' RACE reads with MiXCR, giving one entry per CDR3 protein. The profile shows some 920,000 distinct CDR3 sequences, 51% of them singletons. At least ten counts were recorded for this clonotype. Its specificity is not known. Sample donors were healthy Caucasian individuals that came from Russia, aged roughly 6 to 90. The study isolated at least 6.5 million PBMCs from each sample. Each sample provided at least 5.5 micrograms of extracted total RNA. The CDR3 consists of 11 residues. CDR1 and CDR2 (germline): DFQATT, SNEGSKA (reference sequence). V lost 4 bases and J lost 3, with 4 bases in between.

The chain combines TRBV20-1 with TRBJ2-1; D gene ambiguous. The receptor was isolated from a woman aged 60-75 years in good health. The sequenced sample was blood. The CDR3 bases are TGCAGTGCTATAAACTACAATGAGCAGTTCTTC. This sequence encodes CSAINYNEQFF.